The present entry profiles one T cell receptor beta chain with its context. The germline gives CDR1 SGHRS, CDR2 YFSETQ. The CDR3 is 14 residues long. V trimming: 4 bases; J trimming: 5 bases; junction bases outside the gene matches: 8. Libraries were prepared by immunoSEQ multiplex PCR; TCRdb keeps only in-frame clonotypes and omits some of them. The sample lists 100,000 to 110,000 clones; approximately 91% were seen once. The data originate from a study of blood T cell repertoires in COVID-19. Study summary: PBMCs, B-cell-depleted T cells, or T cells provided the cDNA or gDNA that made up the material.

The sequence came from a man aged 50-59 years with active COVID-19. This chain uses TRBV5-1 with TRBJ1-1, with 7 bases that match TRBD1. Source material: peripheral blood. CDR3 coding DNA: TGCGCCAGCAGCGTATCAGGGGGAGAGACTGAAGCTTTCTTT. It specifies CASSVSGGETEAFF.